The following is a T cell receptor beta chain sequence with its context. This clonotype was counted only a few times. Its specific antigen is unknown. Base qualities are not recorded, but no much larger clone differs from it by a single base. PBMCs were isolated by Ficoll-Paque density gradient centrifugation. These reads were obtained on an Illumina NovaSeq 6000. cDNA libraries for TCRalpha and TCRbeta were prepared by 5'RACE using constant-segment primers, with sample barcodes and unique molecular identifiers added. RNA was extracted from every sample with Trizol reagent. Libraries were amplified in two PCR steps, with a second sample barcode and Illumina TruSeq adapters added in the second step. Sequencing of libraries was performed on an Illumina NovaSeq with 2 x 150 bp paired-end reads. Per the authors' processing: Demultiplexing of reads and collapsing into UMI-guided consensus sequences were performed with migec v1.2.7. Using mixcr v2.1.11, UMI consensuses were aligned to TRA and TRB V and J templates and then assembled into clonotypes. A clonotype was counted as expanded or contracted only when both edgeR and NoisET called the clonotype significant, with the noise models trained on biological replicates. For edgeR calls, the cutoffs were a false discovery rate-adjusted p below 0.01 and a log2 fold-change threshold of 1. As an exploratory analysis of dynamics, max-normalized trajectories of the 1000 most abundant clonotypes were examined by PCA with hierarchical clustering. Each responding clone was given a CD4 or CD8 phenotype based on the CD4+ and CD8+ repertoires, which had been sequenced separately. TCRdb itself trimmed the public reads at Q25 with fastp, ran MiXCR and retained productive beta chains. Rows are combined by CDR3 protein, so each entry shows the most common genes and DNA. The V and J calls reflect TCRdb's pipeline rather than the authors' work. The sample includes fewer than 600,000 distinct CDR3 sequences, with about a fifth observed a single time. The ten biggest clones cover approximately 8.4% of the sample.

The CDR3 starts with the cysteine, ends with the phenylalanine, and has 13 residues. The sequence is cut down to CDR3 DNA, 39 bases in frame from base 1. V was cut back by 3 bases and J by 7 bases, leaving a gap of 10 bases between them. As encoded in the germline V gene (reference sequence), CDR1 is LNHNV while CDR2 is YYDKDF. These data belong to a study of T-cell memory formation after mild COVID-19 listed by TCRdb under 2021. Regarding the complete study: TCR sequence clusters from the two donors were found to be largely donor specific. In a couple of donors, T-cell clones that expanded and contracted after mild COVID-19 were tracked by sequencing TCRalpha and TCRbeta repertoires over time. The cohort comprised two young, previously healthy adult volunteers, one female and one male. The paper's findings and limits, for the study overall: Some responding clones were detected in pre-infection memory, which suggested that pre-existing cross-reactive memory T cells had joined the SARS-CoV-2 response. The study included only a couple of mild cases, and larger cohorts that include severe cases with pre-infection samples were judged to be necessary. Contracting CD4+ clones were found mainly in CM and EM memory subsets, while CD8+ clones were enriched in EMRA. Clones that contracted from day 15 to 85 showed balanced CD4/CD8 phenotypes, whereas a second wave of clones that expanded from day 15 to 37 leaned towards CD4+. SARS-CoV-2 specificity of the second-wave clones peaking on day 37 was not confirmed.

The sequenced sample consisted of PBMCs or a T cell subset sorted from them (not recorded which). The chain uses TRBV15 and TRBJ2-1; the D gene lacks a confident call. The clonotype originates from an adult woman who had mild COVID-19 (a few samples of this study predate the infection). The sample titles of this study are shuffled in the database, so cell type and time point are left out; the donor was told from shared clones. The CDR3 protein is CATSRALRNEQFF. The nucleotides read TGTGCCACCAGCAGGGCCCTTAGGAATGAGCAGTTCTTC.